This TCR beta chain was found in a study of blood T cell repertoires in COVID-19. Study-level background: The United States, Italy and Spain provided the acute and convalescent COVID-19 samples.

Germline loops: CDR1 ENHRY, CDR2 SYGVKD. The CDR3 has 14 residues. Trimming cost V 2 bases and J 8 bases, with 12 bases left between them. Original data processing: Amplification of reference gene primers was used by the study to estimate nucleated cell counts. Generated by immunoSEQ multiplex PCR, the TCRdb table keeps only in-frame clones and is missing some. D and trimming were read from the DNA, whereas the V and J calls and clone size are those reported in that table. Of 200,000 to 250,000 clones listed, 80% to 90% were seen once; the top ten hold 2.2%. Specimen: peripheral blood. The chain combines TRBV10-3 with TRBJ1-4; D remains unclear. The source is a man in his thirties or forties who had recovered from COVID-19. The CDR3: CAISERGMMEKLFF. The CDR3, as DNA: TGTGCCATCAGTGAGAGAGGGATGATGGAAAAACTGTTTTTT.